Shown below are 28 T cell receptor beta chains from a single sample sequenced in a study of spatial heterogeneity in lung cancer (dated by TCRdb to the late 2010s). Libraries came from 5' RACE. For sequencing, a NextSeq 500 was employed. TCRdb reanalyzed the raw reads on its own, using fastp at Q25 for trimming and MiXCR for clone calling, and kept in-frame beta chains. Identical CDR3 proteins give one entry, which carries the most common genes and DNA. The sample table holds about 3,800 distinct CDR3 sequences, of which approximately 8.9% were seen once. In total, the top ten clones hold around 50% of the sample. The meaning of the sample's time point label: sample taken at primary tumor resection. TCR sequencing used whole RNA extracted from tumor and nontumor lung tissue, or from cryopreserved PBMC samples, without cell sorting. This specimen was PBMCs, taken at surgery. Every receptor here comes from a female donor with early-stage non-small cell lung cancer.

This clonotype was seen many times. The chain is built from TRBV5-1 and TRBJ1-1; TRBD1 matches 9 bases. V lost 0 bases, J lost 5 bases, and 2 bases stayed unmatched. This CDR3 comprises 14 residues. Germline CDR1 is SGHRS and CDR2 is YFSETQ. CDR3 in amino acids: CASSLGTGATEAFF. In DNA form, the CDR3 reads TGCGCCAGCAGCTTGGGGACAGGGGCAACTGAAGCTTTCTTT.

This clonotype ranks as medium-sized. The chain recombines TRBV11-2 with TRBJ1-2; D may be TRBD1 (6 bases). Germline CDR1 is SGHAT and CDR2 is FQNNGV. The CDR3 spans 17 residues. Between the trimmed V and J ends, which lost 4 bases and 4 bases, there was a span of 22 bases. The CDR3 here is CASSSVKGGSLSYGYTF. The CDR3 nucleotides are TGTGCCAGCAGCTCAGTCAAAGGGGGGTCTCTTTCCTATGGCTACACCTTC.

Only one count was recorded for this clonotype. V usage is TRBV12-3 or TRBV12-4 and J usage is TRBJ2-3; 9 positions match TRBD2. Trimming removed 3 bases from V and 14 bases from J; junction bases left unmatched: 9. This CDR3 is 13 amino acids long. In nucleotides, the CDR3 is TGTGCCAGCAGTTTCTCTTTAGCGGGGGTAGGGTATTTT. Translated: CASSFSLAGVGYF.

This clonotype was counted ten times or more. The gene calls are TRBV30 and TRBJ2-2; the D call may be TRBD1 or TRBD2 (6 bases each). The length of the CDR3 is 12 residues. Between the trimmed V and J ends, which lost 4 bases and 6 bases, there was a span of 9 bases. CDR1 is GTSNPN, CDR2 SVGIG, per germline (reference sequence). CDR3 in DNA: TGTGCCTGGACAAGGGGGGCCGGGGAGCTGTTTTTT. It codes for CAWTRGAGELFF.

This clonotype was recorded at least ten times. The chain uses TRBV5-6 and TRBJ1-4; TRBD1 agrees at 7 bases. CDR3 length equals 14 residues. The germline gives CDR1 SGHDT, CDR2 YYEEEE. The V and J ends lost 4 bases and 8 bases, in that order; junction bases with no gene match: 8. The CDR3 DNA follows: TGTGCCAGCAGCCCGGACAGGTTGAGGGAAAAACTGTTTTTT. It specifies CASSPDRLREKLFF.

In this sample, this clonotype turned up a few times. The V gene is TRBV30, the J gene TRBJ2-3, with TRBD2 matching over 7 bases. The germline V gene encodes CDR1 GTSNPN and CDR2 SVGIG (reference sequence). The CDR3 covers 17 residues. The J segment lost 6 bases and the V segment lost 4 bases, leaving 19 bases of the junction unmatched. The CDR3 region has the DNA TGTGCCTGGAAAAGCGGGCGGGACTACACGACGGGCGATACGCAGTATTTT. Translation: CAWKSGRDYTTGDTQYF.

Sample share makes this clonotype medium-sized. The chain couples TRBV27 to TRBJ1-2, with D tentatively TRBD1 (6 bases). The V and J ends lost 0 bases and 5 bases respectively, with 13 bases between them. Per germline, CDR1 MNHEY and CDR2 SMNVEV (reference sequence). The CDR3 has 15 residues. CDR3 sequence (DNA): TGTGCCAGCAGTTTATCGAGGGGGGGCGCTTATGGCTACACCTTC. The encoded protein is CASSLSRGGAYGYTF.

This clonotype has at least ten counts. The rearrangement uses TRBV7-8 and TRBJ2-7, with D perhaps TRBD2 (5 bases). With 5 bases removed from V and 4 bases from J, the gap between germline ends came to 12 bases. The CDR3 has 13 residues. CDR1 and CDR2 from the germline V gene are SGHVS and FQNEAQ. CDR3 sequence: CASSPHAGYEQYF. DNA of the CDR3: TGTGCCAGCAGCCCCCACGCGGGTTACGAGCAGTACTTC. The complete variable domain, with remaining parts taken from reference TRBV7-8 and TRBJ2-7, reads GAGVSQSPRYKVAKRGQDVALRCDPISGHVSLFWYQQALGQGPEFLTYFQNEAQLDKSGLPSDRFFAERPEGSVSTLKIQRTQQEDSAVYLCASSPHAGYEQYFGPGTRLTVT.

This clonotype was found many times. This chain connects TRBV20-1 to TRBJ2-5; D uncertain. V was pared by 0 bases and J by 5 bases, with 16 bases between. Germline V CDR1 and CDR2: DFQATT, SNEGSKA (reference sequence). The CDR3 is made up of 15 amino acids. CDR3: CSAREVKQPVETQYF. For the CDR3, the DNA is TGCAGTGCTAGAGAGGTAAAACAGCCGGTGGAGACCCAGTACTTC.

At least ten counts were recorded for this clonotype. The CDR3 bases are TGCAGCGTTGGAATTAGCAATCAGCCCCAGCATTTT. It encodes CSVGISNQPQHF. The chain combines TRBV29-1 with TRBJ1-5; D not resolved. This CDR3 spans 12 amino acids. Germline CDR1 reads SQVTM; CDR2 reads ANQGSEA. V shed 4 bases and J shed 0 bases, with 4 bases lying between them. The full variable domain, completed using reference TRBV29-1 and TRBJ1-5, is SAVISQKPSRDICQRGTSLTIQCQVDSQVTMMFWYRQQPGQSLTLIATANQGSEATYESGFVIDKFPISRPNLTFSTLTVSNMSPEDSSIYLCSVGISNQPQHFGDGTRLSIL.

This clonotype was recorded many times. The chain carries TRBV29-1 and TRBJ1-2, with D unclear. With 4 bases removed from V and 6 bases from J, the gap between germline ends came to 12 bases. CDR1 is SQVTM and CDR2 is ANQGSEA in the germline V gene. The CDR3 spans 12 residues. CDR3 residues: CSVGPTPDGYTF. The CDR3 nucleotides read TGCAGCGTTGGACCGACCCCGGATGGCTACACCTTC.

This clonotype is labeled as medium-sized. V gene TRBV2 combines with J gene TRBJ1-6; no definite D call. Trimming took off 0 bases at V and 9 bases at J, with 15 bases between the two ends. The length of the CDR3 is 16 residues. The germline V gene encodes CDR1 SNHLY and CDR2 FYNNEI. As DNA, the CDR3 is TGTGCCAGCAGTGAAGCACCCCTGGTGACACGTTCACCCCTCCACTTT. Amino acids: CASSEAPLVTRSPLHF.

There are many counts of this clonotype. V usage is TRBV30 and J usage is TRBJ1-2; TRBD1 might be the D (5 bases). V was trimmed by 3 bases and J by 8 bases, leaving 13 bases between them. Germline V gene sequence: CDR1 GTSNPN, CDR2 SVGIG (reference sequence). CDR3 length: 12 amino acids. The CDR3, as DNA: TGTGCCTGGAGGGGGGTTCAACGGGGCTACACCTTC. Encoded protein: CAWRGVQRGYTF.

In its sample, this clonotype ranks as medium-sized. V is TRBV7-2 and J is TRBJ2-3; tentatively, D is TRBD2 (5 bases). V was cut by 2 bases and J by 0 bases, with 9 bases left in between. CDR1 is SGHTA, CDR2 FQGNSA, per germline. The length of the CDR3 is 15 residues. The CDR3 region is CASSLRRVSTDTQYF. Here the CDR3 DNA reads TGTGCCAGCAGCTTACGGCGGGTCAGCACAGATACGCAGTATTTT.

This clonotype has ten or more counts. The rearrangement joins TRBV5-8 to TRBJ2-1, with D perhaps assigned TRBD1 or TRBD2 (5 bases each). From germline, CDR1 is SGHTS and CDR2 YDEGEE. V was clipped by 0 bases and J by 3 bases, with 16 bases between them. The CDR3 runs 17 residues. CDR3 DNA: TGTGCCAGCAGCTTGGGAACTTTAGCAGGGAGCTACAATGAGCAGTTCTTC. It yields the protein CASSLGTLAGSYNEQFF.

This clonotype has a handful of counts. The V gene is TRBV29-1, the J gene TRBJ2-5; 8 positions agree with TRBD2. Per the germline V gene, CDR1 is SQVTM and CDR2 is ANQGSEA. V gave up 7 bases and J gave up 4 bases; unmatched junction bases: 11. CDR3 length: 14 amino acids. CDR3 nucleotide sequence: TGCAGCGCCACGGGACTAGTCAACGGAGAGACCCAGTACTTC. The encoded protein is CSATGLVNGETQYF. Combining the CDR3 with reference TRBV29-1 and TRBJ2-5 gives the whole variable domain SAVISQKPSRDICQRGTSLTIQCQVDSQVTMMFWYRQQPGQSLTLIATANQGSEATYESGFVIDKFPISRPNLTFSTLTVSNMSPEDSSIYLCSATGLVNGETQYFGPGTRLLVL.

The rearrangement links TRBV3-1 to TRBJ2-1; TRBD1 matches at 7 bases. The V segment lost 4 bases and the J segment 6 bases; nucleotides outside the gene matches: 3. The CDR3 loop spans 13 amino acids. CDR1 is LGHDT and CDR2 is YNNKEL in the germline V gene (reference sequence). The CDR3 DNA reads as TGTGCCAGCAGCCCAGGACAGGCCAATGAGCAGTTCTTC. It codes for CASSPGQANEQFF.

This clonotype was observed a handful of times. The gene calls are TRBV12-3 or TRBV12-4 and TRBJ2-7; maybe TRBD1 (5 bases). Trimming removed 4 bases at V and 7 bases at J, with 8 bases between. The CDR3 loop spans 11 amino acids. The CDR3 sequence is CASSWGGEQYF. CDR3 coding DNA: TGTGCCAGCAGTTGGGGCGGTGAGCAGTACTTC.

In its sample, this clonotype ranks as medium-sized. The V call is TRBV20-1, the J call TRBJ2-3; 8 bases match TRBD2. The CDR3 spans 16 residues. Germline values: CDR1 DFQATT, CDR2 SNEGSKA (reference sequence). The J segment lost 5 bases and the V segment lost 1 base, leaving 11 bases of the junction unmatched. The CDR3 spells CSARGGLVLSGDTQYF. CDR3 in DNA: TGCAGTGCTAGAGGGGGACTAGTTTTATCCGGAGATACGCAGTATTTT.

There are many counts of this clonotype. V and J are TRBV7-2 and TRBJ1-2, with D unclear. CDR1 is SGHTA and CDR2 is FQGNSA in the germline V gene. Trimming removed 5 bases at V and 6 bases at J, with 13 bases between. This CDR3 spans 13 amino acids. The CDR3: CASSPSREDGYTF. The CDR3 nucleotides read TGTGCCAGCAGCCCGTCCCGGGAGGATGGCTACACCTTC.

CDR3 sequence: CASSQSHGTSNIQYF. The CDR3 nucleotides read TGCGCCAGCAGCCAATCCCACGGGACGTCAAACATTCAGTACTTC. The V and J genes are TRBV4-3 and TRBJ2-4; perhaps D is TRBD1 or TRBD2 (5 bases each). This CDR3 comprises 15 residues. Looked up from germline, CDR1 is LGHNA and CDR2 is YSLEER. The V end was cut by 2 bases, the J end by 6 bases, with 14 bases between.

This clonotype is judged medium-sized. The chain has TRBV28 and TRBJ2-7, with D tentatively TRBD1 (6 bases). Deletions cut 4 bases from V and 2 bases from J, with 12 bases between. The CDR3 consists of 14 residues. Per germline, CDR1 MDHEN and CDR2 SYDVKM. CDR3 DNA sequence: TGTGCCAGCAGTTCCGGGACACCCCCCTACGAGCAGTACTTC. Residues: CASSSGTPPYEQYF.

This clonotype is large (0.1 to 1%). The chain carries TRBV5-4 and TRBJ1-6; unclear D gene. The V and J ends lost 1 base and 5 bases respectively, with 7 bases between them. Germline loops: CDR1 SGHNT, CDR2 YYREEE (reference sequence). This CDR3 is 14 amino acids long. The CDR3 reads CASSLRLDNSPLHF. CDR3 sequence (DNA): TGTGCCAGCAGCTTGCGTCTGGATAATTCACCCCTCCACTTT.

In nucleotides, the CDR3 is TGCAGTGCTAGAGGCCGTTTAGCGGGTGTCTTCCAAGAGACCCAGTACTTC. Protein sequence: CSARGRLAGVFQETQYF. This rearrangement joins TRBV20-1 to TRBJ2-5, with 7 bases identical to TRBD2. Germline V gene sequence: CDR1 DFQATT, CDR2 SNEGSKA (reference sequence). The CDR3 runs to 17 residues. Trimming removed 1 base from V and 1 base from J; junction bases left unmatched: 12.

This clonotype was seen ten or more times. In nucleotides, the CDR3 is TGTGCCATCAGTGAGTCTCTGCCGGGGTCGGGTTCACCCCTCCACTTT. It translates to CAISESLPGSGSPLHF. V usage is TRBV10-3 and J usage is TRBJ1-6; D gene ambiguous. Germline V lookup: CDR1 ENHRY, CDR2 SYGVKD. V was shortened by 0 bases and J by 9 bases, with 15 bases between the two germline ends. This CDR3 is 16 amino acids long.

This clonotype is medium-sized in the sample. The chain combines TRBV6-2 or TRBV6-3 with TRBJ2-7; TRBD1 matches 8 bases. Looked up from germline, CDR1 is MNHEY and CDR2 is SVGEGT. J was trimmed by 2 bases and V by 6 bases; bases with no gene match: 6. This CDR3 spans 14 amino acids. The CDR3 bases are TGTGCCAGCAGGGAGAGACAGGGGACCTACGAGCAGTACTTC. This translates into CASRERQGTYEQYF.

This clonotype is labeled medium-sized. The chain is built from TRBV6-2 or TRBV6-3 and TRBJ2-2; D remains unclear. This CDR3 is 14 amino acids long. V lost 2 bases to trimming and J lost 6 bases, with 10 bases between them. Looked up from germline, CDR1 is MNHEY and CDR2 is SVGEGT. DNA for the CDR3: TGTGCCAGCAGTTACGCTGCCTGGCCCGGGGAGCTGTTTTTT. It codes for CASSYAAWPGELFF.

This clonotype counts as medium-sized. The J gene is TRBJ1-1, the V gene TRBV5-4; TRBD1 agrees at 7 bases. The V gene end was trimmed by 4 bases and the J gene end by 1 base; junction bases not matched to a gene: 10. The CDR3 totals 16 residues. Germline lookup yields CDR1 SGHNT and CDR2 YYREEE (reference sequence). The CDR3 reads CASSPDRDSANTEAFF. Written as DNA, the CDR3 is TGTGCCAGCAGCCCTGACCGGGACAGCGCGAACACTGAAGCTTTCTTT.